Listed below are T cell receptor beta chains from one sample, sequenced in a study of shared clonotypes between healthy human individuals. Sequenced by immunoSEQ multiplex PCR; TCRdb stores in-frame clones only, minus some. The sample holds fewer than 1.4 million clones, 70% to 80% seen once. The sequencing input was memory CD4+ T cells from PBMCs. The source of these receptors is a man aged 18 to 29 in good health. Some clones in this sample may be carry-over from other donors' samples. Each CDR3 is given with its conserved first and last residue. The order of the fields is J gene, clone size, D gene, V gene, CDR3 protein, CDR3 DNA. A D gene is named only where the DNA matches it firmly. Where a row states a size, it is once, few, many or the class of an expanded clone; other rows omit it.

J gene: TRBJ1-4; clone size: -; D gene: TRBD1; V gene: TRBV5-1; CDR3 protein: CASSWGQPSEKLFF; CDR3 DNA: TGCGCCAGCAGCTGGGGACAGCCTAGCGAAAAACTGTTTTTT
J gene: TRBJ2-5; clone size: -; D gene: -; V gene: TRBV5-1; CDR3 protein: CASTARGVALASETQYF; CDR3 DNA: TGCGCCAGCACAGCAAGGGGGGTAGCCCTAGCCAGTGAGACCCAGTACTTC
J gene: TRBJ1-1; clone size: -; D gene: -; V gene: TRBV14; CDR3 protein: CASSQVRSEAFF; CDR3 DNA: TGTGCCAGCAGCCAAGTTAGGAGTGAAGCTTTCTTT
J gene: TRBJ2-1; clone size: -; D gene: TRBD1; V gene: TRBV5-4; CDR3 protein: CASSFGQGPYNEQFF; CDR3 DNA: TGTGCCAGCAGCTTTGGACAGGGCCCCTACAATGAGCAGTTCTTC
J gene: TRBJ2-3; clone size: -; D gene: TRBD2; V gene: TRBV30; CDR3 protein: CAWSFGRSADTQYF; CDR3 DNA: TGTGCCTGGAGTTTCGGGAGGAGCGCAGATACGCAGTATTTT
J gene: TRBJ2-5; clone size: -; D gene: -; V gene: TRBV14; CDR3 protein: CASSHGETQYF; CDR3 DNA: TGTGCCAGCAGCCATGGAGAGACCCAGTACTTC
J gene: TRBJ2-3; clone size: -; D gene: TRBD2; V gene: TRBV4-1; CDR3 protein: CASSQDLGGADTQYF; CDR3 DNA: TGCGCCAGCAGCCAAGATTTGGGGGGGGCAGATACGCAGTATTTT
J gene: TRBJ2-1; clone size: -; D gene: TRBD2; V gene: TRBV7-2; CDR3 protein: CASSLASGHSYNEQFF; CDR3 DNA: TGTGCCAGCAGCTTAGCTAGCGGGCACTCCTACAATGAGCAGTTCTTC
J gene: TRBJ1-2; clone size: once; D gene: TRBD1; V gene: TRBV25-1; CDR3 protein: CASSDNRGWNYGYTF; CDR3 DNA: TGTGCCAGCAGTGATAACAGGGGGTGGAACTATGGCTACACCTTC
J gene: TRBJ2-5; clone size: -; D gene: -; V gene: TRBV28; CDR3 protein: CASSLTETQYF; CDR3 DNA: TGTGCCAGCAGCCTCACCGAGACCCAGTACTTC
J gene: TRBJ1-3; clone size: -; D gene: -; V gene: TRBV5-1; CDR3 protein: CASSSGRTGGNTIYF; CDR3 DNA: TGCGCCAGCAGCTCGGGCAGGACTGGGGGAAACACCATATATTTT
J gene: TRBJ1-5; clone size: once; D gene: TRBD1; V gene: TRBV28; CDR3 protein: CASSSYGGDRIPNSNQPQHF; CDR3 DNA: TGTGCCAGCAGTTCCTATGGAGGGGACAGGATTCCAAATAGCAATCAGCCCCAGCATTTT
J gene: TRBJ2-6; clone size: once; D gene: -; V gene: TRBV28; CDR3 protein: CASSFYSGANVLTF; CDR3 DNA: TGTGCCAGCAGTTTTTACTCTGGGGCCAACGTCCTGACTTTC
J gene: TRBJ2-7; clone size: once; D gene: TRBD1; V gene: TRBV19; CDR3 protein: CASSRGQGAYEQYF; CDR3 DNA: TGTGCCAGTAGTAGGGGACAGGGAGCCTACGAGCAGTACTTC
J gene: TRBJ2-7; clone size: -; D gene: -; V gene: TRBV9; CDR3 protein: CASSVAPALDEQYF; CDR3 DNA: TGTGCCAGCAGCGTAGCCCCGGCCTTGGACGAGCAGTACTTC
J gene: TRBJ1-3; clone size: -; D gene: -; V gene: TRBV19; CDR3 protein: CASIDKGTGNTIYF; CDR3 DNA: TGTGCCAGTATCGATAAAGGGACTGGAAACACCATATATTTT
J gene: TRBJ2-7; clone size: -; D gene: -; V gene: TRBV9; CDR3 protein: CASSPRVATYEQYF; CDR3 DNA: TGTGCCAGCAGCCCAAGGGTAGCCACCTACGAGCAGTACTTC
J gene: TRBJ2-7; clone size: -; D gene: TRBD1; V gene: TRBV5-1; CDR3 protein: CASSLLGQNLRGEQYF; CDR3 DNA: TGCGCCAGCAGCTTGTTGGGACAGAATCTCCGAGGCGAGCAGTACTTC
J gene: TRBJ1-2; clone size: -; D gene: -; V gene: TRBV11-3; CDR3 protein: CASRSTPYTF; CDR3 DNA: TGTGCCAGCAGGAGTACGCCCTACACCTTC
J gene: TRBJ1-2; clone size: -; D gene: -; V gene: TRBV14; CDR3 protein: CASSGLGGANYGYTF; CDR3 DNA: TGTGCCAGCAGCGGACTAGGGGGAGCTAACTATGGCTACACCTTC
J gene: TRBJ1-1; clone size: -; D gene: TRBD1; V gene: TRBV5-4; CDR3 protein: CASSLAGGGTEAFF; CDR3 DNA: TGTGCCAGCAGCTTGGCAGGGGGAGGCACTGAAGCTTTCTTT
J gene: TRBJ2-7; clone size: -; D gene: TRBD2; V gene: TRBV5-4; CDR3 protein: CASSFGGSRAYEQYF; CDR3 DNA: TGTGCCAGCAGCTTTGGCGGGAGTAGGGCCTACGAGCAGTACTTC
J gene: TRBJ2-1; clone size: -; D gene: TRBD2; V gene: TRBV5-1; CDR3 protein: CASSLRIAGYNEQFF; CDR3 DNA: TGCGCCAGCAGCTTAAGGATAGCGGGTTACAATGAGCAGTTCTTC
J gene: TRBJ1-2; clone size: once; D gene: -; V gene: TRBV7-3; CDR3 protein: CASSLEQGYGYTF; CDR3 DNA: TGTGCCAGCAGCTTAGAACAGGGCTATGGCTACACCTTC
J gene: TRBJ2-1; clone size: many; D gene: -; V gene: TRBV1; CDR3 protein: CTSSLGVDQYNEQFF; CDR3 DNA: TGCACCAGCAGTCTCGGGGTAGACCAATACAATGAGCAGTTCTTC
J gene: TRBJ1-1; clone size: -; D gene: -; V gene: TRBV5-1; CDR3 protein: CASRTRTNTEAFF; CDR3 DNA: TGCGCCAGCAGAACTCGGACGAACACTGAAGCTTTCTTT
J gene: TRBJ2-7; clone size: -; D gene: -; V gene: TRBV4-2; CDR3 protein: CASSQARDYEQYF; CDR3 DNA: TGTGCCAGCAGCCAAGCTCGAGACTACGAGCAGTACTTC
J gene: TRBJ2-1; clone size: -; D gene: -; V gene: TRBV20-1; CDR3 protein: CSARDNEQFF; CDR3 DNA: TGCAGTGCTAGGGACAATGAGCAGTTCTTC
J gene: TRBJ2-5; clone size: -; D gene: TRBD1; V gene: TRBV15; CDR3 protein: CATSSRTGPQETQYF; CDR3 DNA: TGTGCCACCAGCTCCCGGACAGGCCCGCAAGAGACCCAGTACTTC